The clone carrying this TCR beta chain was counted a single time. This specimen comes from a study of blood T cell repertoires in COVID-19. About the research overall: The origin of the acute and convalescent COVID-19 samples was the United States, Italy and Spain.

The method was immunoSEQ multiplex PCR; TCRdb's version includes in-frame clones alone and lacks a portion of them. The sample includes approximately 500,000 clones, 70% to 90% seen only once; the top ten take more than 3%. This CDR3 is built from 18 residues. Germline trimming cut 1 base from V and 6 bases from J; bases unmatched to any gene: 13. Germline CDR1 MGHRA, CDR2 YSYEKL. The TCR originated in a human donor in a cohort sampled during active COVID-19. Source material: peripheral blood. The rearrangement joins TRBV4-1 to TRBJ2-7, with 12 bases aligning to TRBD2. The CDR3 is CASSQVRLAGGVLGEQYF. The CDR3 DNA reads TGCGCCAGCAGCCAAGTACGTCTAGCGGGAGGGGTCTTAGGCGAGCAGTACTTC.